Below, 21 T cell receptor beta chains from the same sample are listed, as sequenced in a study of T-cell reconstitution after alpha-beta-depleted transplantation in children. Unique molecular identifiers were incorporated during preparation of the TCRbeta library. TCRdb reprocessed the PCR reads with MiXCR, giving one entry per CDR3 protein. The repertoire consists of about 500,000 distinct CDR3 sequences, with over 25% occurring once and the leading ten covering 2% to 2.5%. The material sequenced was PBMCs from the stem cell graft donor, taken from the stem cell graft. These receptors all come from a human donor who donated a stem cell graft to a child with aplastic anemia.

V and J are TRBV6-1 and TRBJ2-5; 10 bases map to TRBD2. Germline values: CDR1 MNHNS, CDR2 SASEGT. V dropped 7 bases and J dropped 5; count of bases not matched to a gene: 10. CDR3 length: 15 amino acids. CDR3 DNA: TGTGCCAGCAATCCGGCTAGCGGGGGCGGTGAGACCCAGTACTTC. It is translated as CASNPASGGGETQYF.

The chain joins TRBV15 to TRBJ2-7, with D unresolved. Germline CDR1 LNHNV, CDR2 YYDKDF (reference sequence). Trimming cost V 0 bases and J 6 bases, with 18 bases left between them. The CDR3 is made up of 16 amino acids. The CDR3 spells CATSRDLDARWSEQYV. The CDR3 nucleotides read TGTGCCACCAGCAGAGATCTCGACGCCCGCTGGTCCGAGCAGTACGTC.

The chain is built from TRBV7-2 and TRBJ2-3; possible D gene TRBD2, 5 bases. The CDR3 totals 16 residues. Germline assignment: CDR1 SGHTA and CDR2 FQGNSA. V was trimmed by 1 base and J by 4 bases, leaving 15 bases between them. CDR3 sequence reads: CASSLVGVASSDTQYF. The CDR3 nucleotides are TGTGCCAGCAGCTTAGTTGGCGTAGCGAGCTCAGATACGCAGTATTTT. Combining the CDR3 with reference TRBV7-2 and TRBJ2-3 gives the whole variable domain GAGVSQSPSNKVTEKGKDVELRCDPISGHTALYWYRQSLGQGLEFLIYFQGNSAPDKSGLPSDRFSAERTGGSVSTLTIQRTQQEDSAVYLCASSLVGVASSDTQYFGPGTRLTVL.

The genes are TRBV5-6 and TRBJ1-2, with D unclear. V was clipped by 1 base and J by 0 bases, with 7 bases between them. CDR3 length: 14 amino acids. The germline V gene has CDR1 SGHDT and CDR2 YYEEEE. The CDR3 sequence: CASSLRSANYGYTF. The CDR3 nucleotides read TGTGCCAGCAGCTTGAGGTCAGCTAACTATGGCTACACCTTC.

The genes are TRBV12-3 or TRBV12-4 and TRBJ1-4; no firm D call. Trimming pared 3 bases from V and 7 bases from J, leaving 9 bases between. This CDR3 is 13 amino acids long. The CDR3 loop is CASSFFRIEKLFF. CDR3 bases: TGTGCCAGCAGTTTCTTCAGGATTGAAAAACTGTTTTTT.

The V call is TRBV5-1, the J call TRBJ2-3; TRBD2 might be the D (5 bases). The germline V gene encodes CDR1 SGHRS and CDR2 YFSETQ. V was trimmed by 0 bases and J by 4 bases, leaving 9 bases between them. This CDR3 comprises 14 residues. The CDR3 loop is CASSLAGDSDTQYF. In nucleotides, the CDR3 is TGCGCCAGCAGCTTGGCCGGGGATTCAGATACGCAGTATTTT.

In its sample, this clonotype was seen once. This chain links TRBV6-5 with TRBJ2-7, with D tentatively TRBD1 (5 bases). Trimming stripped 4 bases from V and 3 bases from J, with 13 bases between. The CDR3 is 14 residues long. The germline V gene has CDR1 MNHEY and CDR2 SVGAGI. DNA for the CDR3: TGTGCCAGCAGTTCCGCAGGGCGGAACTACGAGCAGTACTTC. This encodes CASSSAGRNYEQYF.

This chain connects TRBV11-2 to TRBJ2-1; 7 positions agree with TRBD1. Germline lookup yields CDR1 SGHAT and CDR2 FQNNGV. The CDR3 spans 17 residues. V was pared by 5 bases and J by 4 bases, with 14 bases of the junction left unmatched. The CDR3 coding sequence is TGTGCCAGCAGCCGTAGATCCGGGGCAGGGGGTTACAATGAGCAGTTCTTC. Its protein product is CASSRRSGAGGYNEQFF.

This chain joins TRBV5-1 and TRBJ2-1; TRBD2 might be the D (5 bases). The CDR3 has 14 residues. Trimming left V 7 bases short and J 1 base short, with 12 bases between. In germline, CDR1 is SGHRS, CDR2 YFSETQ. CDR3 residues: CASLAVGSYNEQFF. Here the CDR3 DNA reads TGCGCCAGCCTAGCTGTGGGGTCCTACAATGAGCAGTTCTTC.

This clonotype was observed once. V gene TRBV12-3 or TRBV12-4 combines with J gene TRBJ1-5; tentative D call: TRBD1 (6 bases). The length of the CDR3 is 16 residues. V lost 3 bases and J 0 bases, leaving 12 bases between the germline ends. CDR3 in amino acids: CASSLGQINSNQPQHF. For the CDR3, the DNA is TGTGCCAGCAGTTTGGGACAAATTAATAGCAATCAGCCCCAGCATTTT.

This clonotype was seen a few times. This rearrangement joins TRBV20-1 to TRBJ1-1, with D unclear. The V end was cut by 5 bases, the J end by 1 base, with 11 bases between. Per germline, CDR1 DFQATT and CDR2 SNEGSKA (reference sequence). The CDR3 is 13 amino acids. CDR3 sequence reads: CSAPLTQNTEAFF. CDR3 coding DNA: TGCAGTGCTCCCCTTACACAGAACACTGAAGCTTTCTTT.

The chain has TRBV7-9 and TRBJ1-4, with D tentatively TRBD1 (5 bases). Germline values: CDR1 SEHNR, CDR2 FQNEAQ (reference sequence). Between the trimmed V and J ends, which lost 6 bases and 4 bases, there was a span of 15 bases. The CDR3 is 15 amino acids. The CDR3 nucleotides read TGTGCCAGCAGATCATTCGGGGGTTTTAATGAAAAACTGTTTTTT. As protein: CASRSFGGFNEKLFF. The variable domain in full, with the rest retrieved from reference TRBV7-9 and TRBJ1-4, is DTGVSQNPRHKITKRGQNVTFRCDPISEHNRLYWYRQTLGQGPEFLTYFQNEAQLEKSRLLSDRFSAERPKGSFSTLEIQRTEQGDSAMYLCASRSFGGFNEKLFFGSGTQLSVL.

This clonotype came up a few times. This chain links TRBV6-5 with TRBJ1-5; TRBD1 might be the D (5 bases). V was pared by 4 bases and J by 7 bases, with 11 bases between. The CDR3 contains 13 residues. CDR1 MNHEY and CDR2 SVGAGI come from the germline V gene. The CDR3 here is CASSWSGIQPQHF. The CDR3 DNA reads TGTGCCAGCAGTTGGTCAGGGATCCAGCCCCAGCATTTT.

V gene TRBV11-2 combines with J gene TRBJ2-5; D uncertain. Germline V CDR1 and CDR2: SGHAT, FQNNGV. The V gene lost 0 bases and the J gene lost 5 bases, with 13 bases spanning the gap. The CDR3 spans 15 residues. The CDR3: CASSLESVGLETQYF. The CDR3 coding sequence is TGTGCCAGCAGCTTAGAGTCGGTCGGGCTGGAGACCCAGTACTTC.

This clonotype was recorded a few times. This chain joins TRBV5-5 and TRBJ2-7; 7 bases map to TRBD1. CDR1 and CDR2 from the germline V gene are SGHKS and YYEKEE (reference sequence). J lost 3 bases, V lost 2 bases, and 11 bases had no gene match. This CDR3 has 16 residues. DNA for the CDR3: TGTGCCAGCAGCTTTAGAAGGGGGCCCAAGGACTACGAGCAGTACTTC. Translation: CASSFRRGPKDYEQYF.

The V gene is TRBV5-1, the J gene TRBJ1-1, with D hard to call. The CDR3 loop spans 13 amino acids. V dropped 7 bases and J dropped 1 base, with 11 bases sitting between them. The germline CDR1 and CDR2 sequences are SGHRS and YFSETQ. CDR3 amino acids: CASSSMENTEAFF. The CDR3 region has the DNA TGCGCCAGCTCATCGATGGAGAACACTGAAGCTTTCTTT.

The V gene is TRBV6-2 or TRBV6-3, the J gene TRBJ2-7; 7 bases line up with TRBD2. The germline V gene has CDR1 MNHEY and CDR2 SVGEGT. This CDR3 comprises 17 residues. V was clipped by 5 bases and J by 1 base; unmatched bases: 14. In nucleotides, the CDR3 is TGTGCCAGCAGTGGATCTAGCGGCCAGTCTGATTCCTACGAGCAGTACTTC. Translated, it gives CASSGSSGQSDSYEQYF.

CDR3 sequence reads: CASSEGSGQSGGYPDTQYF. DNA of the CDR3: TGTGCCAGCAGCGAAGGATCTGGACAGTCAGGGGGTTACCCAGATACGCAGTATTTT. V usage is TRBV11-1 and J usage is TRBJ2-3; 7 positions match TRBD1. Germline V lookup: CDR1 SGHAT, CDR2 FQDESV (reference sequence). The ends lost 5 bases at V and 4 bases at J; junction bases unmatched: 21. This CDR3 region has 19 residues.

This clonotype was observed a few times. This chain joins TRBV6-2 or TRBV6-3 and TRBJ2-7; D gene uncertain. Germline V gene sequence: CDR1 MNHEY, CDR2 SVGEGT. There are 17 residues in the CDR3. V dropped 4 bases and J dropped 3 bases, with 22 bases sitting between them. For the CDR3, the DNA is TGTGCCAGCAGTTCAAGAACCGGGCGCTCGACGGTCTACGAGCAGTACGTC. It codes for CASSSRTGRSTVYEQYV.

The chain has TRBV25-1 and TRBJ1-1, with D uncertain. CDR3 length: 12 amino acids. CDR1 is MGHDK and CDR2 is SYGVNS in the germline V gene. The V end lost 1 base, the J end lost 7 bases, and 7 bases lay between the germline ends. The CDR3 sequence: CASSELPGEAFF. CDR3 DNA sequence: TGTGCCAGCAGTGAATTGCCCGGTGAAGCTTTCTTT.

This clonotype was recorded a few times. The J gene is TRBJ2-5, the V gene TRBV5-6; D is uncertain. This CDR3 contains 14 residues. Trimming pared 4 bases from V and 1 base from J, leaving 11 bases between. Germline CDR1 SGHDT, CDR2 YYEEEE. For the CDR3, the DNA is TGTGCCAGCAGCCAAGGTCTAGTCCAAGAGACCCAGTACTTC. This sequence encodes CASSQGLVQETQYF.